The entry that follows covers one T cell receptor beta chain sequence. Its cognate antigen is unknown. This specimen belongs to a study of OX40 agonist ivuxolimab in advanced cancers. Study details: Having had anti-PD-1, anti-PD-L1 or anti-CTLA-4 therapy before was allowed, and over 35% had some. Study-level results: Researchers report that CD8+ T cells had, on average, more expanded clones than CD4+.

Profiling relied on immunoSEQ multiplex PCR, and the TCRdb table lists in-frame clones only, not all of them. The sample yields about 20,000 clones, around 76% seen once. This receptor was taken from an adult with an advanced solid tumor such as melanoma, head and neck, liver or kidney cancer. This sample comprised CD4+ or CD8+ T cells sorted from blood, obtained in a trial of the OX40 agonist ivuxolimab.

CDR3 amino acids: CAWEGGIQGGQFF. The CDR3 region has the DNA TGTGCCTGGGAGGGGGGCATACAGGGTGGGCAGTTCTTC. The chain is built from TRBV30 and TRBJ2-1, with D perhaps matching TRBD1 or TRBD2 (6 bases each). V lost 5 bases to trimming and J lost 12 bases, with 20 bases between them. CDR3 length equals 13 residues. CDR1 and CDR2 from the germline V gene are GTSNPN and SVGIG (reference sequence).